This TCR beta chain was found in a study of T cells expressing NK-cell markers. Study at large: Each TCR beta repertoire originated in sorted T cells that were CD3+CD56+NKG2C+, CD3+CD56+NKG2C- or CD3+CD56-NKG2C+. Seven sequenced donors out of eight were HCMV-seropositive, one seronegative. Study findings and constraints: For about six donors, the dominant NKG2C+ clonotypes made up roughly 1.0-7.0% of their CD8+ T cells.

TCR beta libraries carry UMIs added by 5'RACE template switching. With the 5' RACE reads reprocessed, TCRdb shows one record per CDR3 protein and no DNA. The listing contains over 200,000 distinct CDR3 sequences. Germline CDR1 DFQATT, CDR2 SNEGSKA (reference sequence). This CDR3 contains 13 residues. Regarding this clonotype: Its antigen is currently unknown.

The sequencing input was blood T cells: a sorted CD56 or NKG2C T cell subset, CD4+ or CD8+ T cells, or bulk PBMC T cells (not recorded which). This sequence originates from a man younger than 30 in good health. The rearrangement links TRBV20-1 to TRBJ2-3; with no DNA, the TCRdb D assignment of TRBD2 cannot be verified. This CDR3 is CSARVAGGSGQYF.